Shown below are 14 T cell receptor beta chains from a single sample sequenced in a study of human T cells and chemical hapten exposure. TCRdb independently ran MiXCR on the RACE reads; one entry per CDR3 protein. The sample holds about 120,000 distinct CDR3 sequences; 12% are singletons and the top ten take roughly 1.5%. Noted time point: patch test 1, 2 weeks after DPC sensitization. Treatment described: therapeutic diphenylcyclopropenone sensitization with weekly scalp DPC. The sequences come from whole blood, collected in connection with sensitization to the hapten diphenylcyclopropenone (DPC). These receptors originate from a woman aged 45-65 years with alopecia areata. Some clones in this sample may be carry-over from other donors' samples.

This clonotype has a handful of counts. The chain couples TRBV29-1 to TRBJ2-7; no clear D. From germline, CDR1 is SQVTM and CDR2 ANQGSEA. The germline V and J ends were trimmed by 1 base and 3 bases, with 10 bases remaining between them. The length of the CDR3 is 13 residues. CDR3 region: CSVEVPTSYEQYF. The CDR3 DNA follows: TGCAGCGTTGAAGTACCGACAAGCTACGAGCAGTACTTC.

There are many counts of this clonotype. The J gene is TRBJ2-7, the V gene TRBV7-8, with a possible D match to TRBD1 (6 bases). The V gene's germline CDR1 is SGHVS and CDR2 FQNEAQ. The CDR3 has 15 amino acids. V shed 5 bases and J shed 3 bases, with 17 bases lying between them. Here the CDR3 DNA reads TGTGCCAGCAGCCCCCCGGGGCAGGGGTTCTACGAGCAGTACTTC. Its protein is CASSPPGQGFYEQYF.

The V and J genes are TRBV7-9 and TRBJ2-7; D ambiguous. Deletions cut 1 base from V and 2 bases from J, with 9 bases between. CDR3 length: 14 amino acids. From germline, CDR1 is SEHNR and CDR2 FQNEAQ (reference sequence). CDR3 in DNA: TGTGCCAGCAGCTTAGTTGCAGGAGCCTACGAGCAGTACTTC. It is translated as CASSLVAGAYEQYF. Drawing the rest from reference TRBV7-9 and TRBJ2-7, the complete variable domain is DTGVSQNPRHKITKRGQNVTFRCDPISEHNRLYWYRQTLGQGPEFLTYFQNEAQLEKSRLLSDRFSAERPKGSFSTLEIQRTEQGDSAMYLCASSLVAGAYEQYFGPGTRLTVT.

J is TRBJ2-7 and V is TRBV28, with D perhaps TRBD1 (5 bases). This CDR3 region has 12 residues. V was shortened by 6 bases and J by 3 bases, with 9 bases between the two germline ends. CDR1 and CDR2 (germline): MDHEN, SYDVKM. The CDR3: CASSDRFYEQYF. The CDR3 DNA reads as TGTGCCAGCAGCGACAGATTCTACGAGCAGTACTTC.

V usage is TRBV5-1 and J usage is TRBJ2-7; 8 positions match TRBD1. Trimming removed 3 bases from V and 3 bases from J; junction bases left unmatched: 11. Germline V gene lookup returns CDR1 SGHRS and CDR2 YFSETQ. The CDR3 runs to 16 residues. CDR3 sequence: CASSSTRGQGFYEQYF. The DNA for the CDR3 is TGCGCCAGCAGCTCCACTAGAGGACAGGGCTTCTACGAGCAGTACTTC.

In this sample, this clonotype turned up a few times. The gene calls are TRBV5-1 and TRBJ2-3; tentative D call: TRBD2 (6 bases). Germline assignment: CDR1 SGHRS and CDR2 YFSETQ. The V and J ends lost 0 bases and 1 base respectively, with 9 bases between them. The CDR3 is 15 residues long. The CDR3 region is CASSLDSSGTDTQYF. The CDR3 nucleotides are TGCGCCAGCAGCTTGGACTCTAGCGGCACAGATACGCAGTATTTT.

In this sample, this clonotype turned up many times. The chain links TRBV7-7 to TRBJ2-3; perhaps TRBD2 as D (6 bases). Germline V gene lookup returns CDR1 SSHAT and CDR2 FNYEAQ (reference sequence). Trimming pared 2 bases from V and 2 bases from J, leaving 11 bases between. CDR3 length: 15 amino acids. The CDR3 protein is CASSLSGANTDTQYF. The CDR3, as DNA: TGTGCCAGCAGCTTATCGGGAGCTAACACAGATACGCAGTATTTT.

The V gene is TRBV3-1, the J gene TRBJ2-1; 10 bases are shared with TRBD2. The CDR3 length is 16 residues. CDR1 is LGHDT and CDR2 is YNNKEL in the germline V gene (reference sequence). J lost 10 bases, V lost 0 bases, and 9 bases had no gene match. CDR3 nucleotide sequence: TGTGCCAGCAGCCAAGATCCGCTAGCGGGAGCGTCGGAGCAGTTCTTC. Translated: CASSQDPLAGASEQFF.

This clonotype was seen many times. The rearrangement joins TRBV7-2 to TRBJ2-5; D ambiguous. Per germline, CDR1 SGHTA and CDR2 FQGNSA. CDR3 length: 17 residues. Trimming left V 2 bases short and J 3 bases short, with 19 bases between. The CDR3 sequence: CASSLSSAGYSKETQYF. DNA for the CDR3: TGTGCCAGCAGCTTATCTTCTGCCGGTTACTCGAAAGAGACCCAGTACTTC.

This clonotype was counted a few times. The chain couples TRBV7-6 to TRBJ2-1, with D possibly being TRBD1 or TRBD2 (5 bases each). The length of the CDR3 is 15 residues. CDR1 is SGHVS and CDR2 is FNYEAQ in the germline V gene. V was trimmed by 5 bases and J by 0 bases, leaving 11 bases between them. The CDR3: CASSARDLSYNEQFF. For the CDR3, the DNA is TGTGCCAGCAGCGCTCGGGACCTCTCCTACAATGAGCAGTTCTTC. The entire variable domain, with the rest obtained from reference TRBV7-6 and TRBJ2-1, is as follows: GAGVSQSPRYKVTKRGQDVALRCDPISGHVSLYWYRQALGQGPEFLTYFNYEAQQDKSGLPNDRFSAERPEGSISTLTIQRTEQRDSAMYRCASSARDLSYNEQFFGPGTRLTVL.

A few counts support this clonotype. The chain couples TRBV29-1 to TRBJ2-7; tentatively, D is TRBD2 (6 bases). The CDR3 has 12 amino acids. Germline values: CDR1 SQVTM, CDR2 ANQGSEA. The chain's CDR3 is CATGTGAYEQYF. CDR3 coding DNA: TGCGCTACCGGGACTGGGGCCTACGAGCAGTACTTC.

The V and J genes are TRBV28 and TRBJ2-2, with D uncertain. Germline V gene sequence: CDR1 MDHEN, CDR2 SYDVKM. This CDR3 has 14 amino acids. Trimming stripped 10 bases from V and 2 bases from J, with 14 bases between. CDR3 protein: CATETDGNTGELFF. CDR3 bases: TGTGCCACCGAGACCGACGGAAACACCGGGGAGCTGTTTTTT.

This clonotype was detected a few times. The genes are TRBV20-1 and TRBJ2-5; no clear D gene. The germline V and J ends were trimmed by 6 bases and 5 bases, with 7 bases remaining between them. The CDR3 runs to 10 residues. Per germline, CDR1 DFQATT and CDR2 SNEGSKA (reference sequence). The CDR3 region is CSALGETQYF. The CDR3 DNA is TGCAGTGCGCTGGGGGAGACCCAGTACTTC.

This clonotype has more than one count but fewer than ten. The J gene is TRBJ2-3, the V gene TRBV4-2, with a weak D call TRBD2 (6 bases). V was shortened by 6 bases and J by 5 bases, with 15 bases between the two germline ends. Germline CDR1 is LGHNA and CDR2 is YNFKEQ. CDR3 size: 14 residues. CDR3 nucleotides: TGTGCCAGCAGGGAACGCGGGGCGGGAGATACGCAGTATTTT. Its translation is CASRERGAGDTQYF.